These 9 T cell receptor beta chains were all obtained from the same sample, sequenced in a study of glioma-infiltrating T cells after dendritic cell vaccination. Only in-frame clones appear in the TCRdb table, and some are missing; sequencing was by immunoSEQ multiplex PCR. The table records around 78,000 clones, approximately 81% of them present only once. As to time point: after dendritic cell vaccination, including at tumor progression/relapse. Material: blood, obtained after dendritic cell vaccination. The source of these receptors is a human donor with glioblastoma.

The V and J genes are TRBV28 and TRBJ1-5; weak D call: TRBD1 (6 bases). Per the germline V gene, CDR1 is MDHEN and CDR2 is SYDVKM. The length of the CDR3 is 15 residues. V gave up 4 bases and J gave up 7 bases, with 17 bases separating them. CDR3 bases: TGTGCCAGCAGTTCCCCGGGGGCGGGGGGACAGCCCCAGCATTTT. It is translated as CASSSPGAGGQPQHF.

This clone came up once. The chain combines TRBV7-2 with TRBJ2-3; 7 bases agree with TRBD1. CDR1 is SGHTA, CDR2 FQGNSA, per germline. The trim removed 5 bases at V and 6 bases at J, leaving 17 bases unmatched. The CDR3 extends over 17 amino acids. In nucleotides, the CDR3 is TGTGCCAGCAGCCTCCGTACAGGGGCTGGAGTTCGGGATACGCAGTATTTT. The encoded protein is CASSLRTGAGVRDTQYF.

The V call is TRBV10-3, the J call TRBJ1-2; D possibly corresponds to TRBD1 (5 bases). Trimming stripped 4 bases from V and 4 bases from J, with 10 bases between. Germline V gene data show CDR1 as ENHRY and CDR2 as SYGVKD. The CDR3 consists of 13 residues. The CDR3 region is CAISGAGPYGYTF. The DNA for the CDR3 is TGTGCCATCAGTGGTGCAGGGCCCTATGGCTACACCTTC.

The chain carries TRBV5-8 and TRBJ2-5, with 14 nucleotides matching TRBD2. The CDR3 is 16 residues long. The trim removed 2 bases at V and 5 bases at J, leaving 5 bases unmatched. Germline CDR1 SGHTS, CDR2 YDEGEE. This chain's CDR3 is CASSFGTSGGRETQYF. Here the CDR3 DNA reads TGTGCCAGCAGCTTCGGGACTAGCGGGGGAAGGGAGACCCAGTACTTC.

The gene calls are TRBV7-2 and TRBJ2-1; TRBD2 agrees at 9 bases. The CDR3 runs 16 residues. J lost 2 bases, V lost 1 base, and 3 bases had no gene match. CDR1 and CDR2 (germline): SGHTA, FQGNSA. The CDR3 DNA follows: TGTGCCAGCAGCTTAGGAAGGACTAGCGCCTACAATGAGCAGTTCTTC. This translates into CASSLGRTSAYNEQFF.

This chain joins TRBV5-6 and TRBJ2-3; D unclear. V lost 1 base to trimming and J lost 2 bases, with 5 bases between them. Germline assignment: CDR1 SGHDT and CDR2 YYEEEE. This CDR3 is 13 amino acids long. The CDR3 DNA reads TGTGCCAGCAGCTTGATCGTCACAGATACGCAGTATTTT. It is translated as CASSLIVTDTQYF.

This chain connects TRBV6-1 to TRBJ2-7; no firm D call. CDR3 size: 14 residues. Germline V gene lookup returns CDR1 MNHNS and CDR2 SASEGT. Trimming pared 8 bases from V and 0 bases from J, leaving 14 bases between. The CDR3 DNA is TGTGCCAGCGTGGAGTCACTTCACTCCTACGAGCAGTACTTC. Translating it yields CASVESLHSYEQYF.

The rearrangement links TRBV6-1 to TRBJ2-5, with 12 bases matching TRBD2. CDR3 length equals 16 residues. CDR1 is MNHNS and CDR2 is SASEGT in the germline V gene. Trimming at V came to 1 base and at J to 4 bases, leaving 4 bases not matched to a gene. The CDR3 is CASSEVASGRGETQYF. The CDR3 bases are TGTGCCAGCAGTGAAGTGGCTAGCGGGAGGGGAGAGACCCAGTACTTC.

This chain joins TRBV5-4 and TRBJ2-5; D uncertain. Between the trimmed V and J ends, which lost 4 bases and 2 bases, there was a span of 9 bases. The CDR3 covers 13 residues. CDR1 and CDR2 from the germline V gene are SGHNT and YYREEE (reference sequence). The CDR3 reads CASSPGMQETQYF. As DNA, the CDR3 is TGTGCCAGCAGCCCAGGAATGCAAGAGACCCAGTACTTC.